The rows below give T cell receptor beta chains drawn from one sample of a study of T cell repertoires in cytomegalovirus infection. These receptors lack a known antigen. MiXCR, run by TCRdb on the reads, gives a single entry per CDR3 protein. The table shows 800,000 to 950,000 distinct CDR3 sequences, with about 30% occurring only once. The sample here was cultured CD8+ T cells from PBMCs, taken from culture after CMV antigen stimulation. These receptors were collected from a human donor in good health (CMV status not recorded). Some clones in this sample may be carry-over from other donors' samples. The CDR3 runs from the conserved cysteine through the conserved F or W. Each record gives: D gene, J gene, clone size, V gene, CDR3 protein, CDR3 DNA. The D gene is left open where the match is weak. Expanded clones get a size class; other rows say once, few or many, or leave the size out.

TRBD2 | TRBJ2-1 | once | TRBV12-3/TRBV12-4 | CASTSRGGDGDEQFF | TGTGCCAGCACCTCCCGCGGGGGGGATGGCGATGAGCAGTTCTTC
NA | TRBJ1-5 | few | TRBV5-5 | CASSERQNSNQPQHF | TGTGCCAGCAGCGAAAGACAGAACAGCAATCAGCCCCAGCATTTT
NA | TRBJ1-2 | NA | TRBV7-9 | CASSLGVGRGNYGYTF | TGTGCCAGCAGCTTAGGAGTCGGCCGGGGAAACTATGGCTACACCTTC
NA | TRBJ2-5 | NA | TRBV4-1 | CASSPDPAEETQYF | TGCGCCAGCAGCCCCGACCCCGCGGAAGAGACCCAGTACTTC
TRBD2 | TRBJ2-2 | NA | TRBV5-6 | CASSYTGTSFPGELFF | TGTGCCAGCAGTTACACCGGGACTAGTTTCCCCGGGGAGCTGTTTTTT
NA | TRBJ2-2 | few | TRBV11-1 | CASPVAGELFF | TGTGCCAGCCCCGTGGCCGGGGAGCTGTTTTTT
TRBD1 | TRBJ2-2 | NA | TRBV19 | CASSAHRDRGTGELFF | TGTGCCAGTAGTGCCCACCGGGACAGGGGGACGGGGGAGCTGTTTTTT
TRBD2 | TRBJ2-7 | many | TRBV7-2 | CASSLGRTSFYEQYF | TGTGCCAGCAGCTTAGGCAGGACTAGCTTCTACGAGCAGTACTTC
TRBD1 | TRBJ1-1 | many | TRBV4-1 | CASSQAQGANTEAFF | TGCGCCAGCAGCCAGGCTCAGGGGGCGAACACTGAAGCTTTCTTT
NA | TRBJ2-1 | NA | TRBV7-8 | CASSIKAEQFF | TGTGCCAGCAGCATTAAGGCTGAGCAGTTCTTC
TRBD1 | TRBJ1-2 | NA | TRBV12-3/TRBV12-4 | CAVRDSYGYTF | TGTGCCGTCCGGGACAGCTATGGCTACACCTTC
NA | TRBJ1-1 | NA | TRBV4-1 | CASSPWDRSNTEAFF | TGCGCCAGCAGCCCGTGGGATCGTAGTAACACTGAAGCTTTCTTT
NA | TRBJ2-6 | few | TRBV2 | CATLGRGASGANVLTF | TGTGCCACCCTGGGAAGGGGAGCCTCTGGGGCCAACGTCCTGACTTTC
NA | TRBJ2-5 | NA | TRBV27 | CASSGTGEALGETQYF | TGTGCCAGCAGTGGAACAGGGGAGGCCCTCGGAGAGACCCAGTACTTC
TRBD2 | TRBJ2-1 | few | TRBV20-1 | CSARDSGGPSYNEQFF | TGCAGTGCTAGAGATAGCGGGGGACCGTCCTACAATGAGCAGTTCTTC
NA | TRBJ2-5 | NA | TRBV5-6 | CASSSGRPWETQYF | TGTGCCAGCAGCTCGGGGAGGCCGTGGGAGACCCAGTACTTC
NA | TRBJ1-5 | NA | TRBV7-2 | CASSFTDHSNQPQHF | TGTGCCAGCAGCTTCACGGACCATAGCAATCAGCCCCAGCATTTT
NA | TRBJ2-2 | NA | TRBV7-6 | CASSSDSPGELFF | TGTGCCAGCAGCTCGGACAGTCCCGGGGAGCTGTTTTTT
TRBD2 | TRBJ2-1 | few | TRBV11-2 | CASSGGTRGNEQFF | TGTGCCAGCAGCGGCGGGACTAGAGGCAATGAGCAGTTCTTC
NA | TRBJ1-3 | many | TRBV7-6 | CASSLGGGNTIYF | TGTGCCAGCAGCTTAGGGGGGGGAAACACCATATATTTT
TRBD1 | TRBJ1-1 | NA | TRBV7-9 | CASSLPTGGTNTEAFF | TGTGCCAGCAGCCTGCCGACAGGGGGGACGAACACTGAAGCTTTCTTT
NA | TRBJ1-2 | NA | TRBV7-6 | CASSLSGVRGYTF | TGTGCCAGCAGCTTATCAGGGGTGCGTGGCTACACCTTC
NA | TRBJ2-1 | NA | TRBV24-1 | CATSGARVVYNEQFF | TGTGCCACCAGTGGGGCTAGAGTTGTCTACAATGAGCAGTTCTTC
TRBD2 | TRBJ2-3 | many | TRBV7-6 | CASSLGTGGRVNTQYF | TGTGCCAGCAGCTTAGGGACGGGGGGGCGAGTTAATACGCAGTATTTT
TRBD1 | TRBJ2-2 | NA | TRBV19 | CATRQGVNTGELFF | TGTGCCACTCGACAGGGGGTGAACACCGGGGAGCTGTTTTTT
NA | TRBJ2-7 | few | TRBV28 | CASSSPSTAIYYEQYF | TGTGCCAGCAGTTCCCCTTCGACAGCAATTTACTACGAGCAGTACTTC
NA | TRBJ1-1 | many | TRBV7-9 | CASSLAGSEAFF | TGTGCCAGCAGCTTAGCGGGAAGTGAAGCTTTCTTT
TRBD1 | TRBJ2-1 | NA | TRBV18 | CASSPRGQGAWNEQFF | TGTGCCAGCTCACCACGGGGACAGGGGGCTTGGAATGAGCAGTTCTTC
NA | TRBJ2-1 | many | TRBV12-3/TRBV12-4 | CASTIPYLDEQFF | TGTGCCAGCACCATCCCCTACCTGGATGAGCAGTTCTTC
NA | TRBJ1-6 | few | TRBV9 | CASSVNPVSSYNSPLHF | TGTGCCAGCAGCGTAAACCCGGTGAGCTCCTATAATTCACCCCTCCACTTT
NA | TRBJ1-2 | few | TRBV6-2/TRBV6-3 | CASSYPGNDGYTF | TGTGCCAGCAGTTATCCGGGGAATGATGGCTACACCTTC
NA | TRBJ2-3 | NA | TRBV4-1 | CASSQQLDTQYF | TGCGCCAGCAGCCAACAGTTAGATACGCAGTATTTT
TRBD1 | TRBJ1-5 | NA | TRBV12-5 | CASATGDPKQPQHF | TGTGCTAGTGCCACAGGGGACCCGAAGCAGCCCCAGCATTTT
NA | TRBJ2-1 | many | TRBV7-9 | CASSFVLHNEQFF | TGTGCCAGCAGCTTCGTCCTTCACAATGAGCAGTTCTTC
NA | TRBJ2-5 | NA | TRBV28 | CASSPVRHQETQYF | TGTGCCAGCAGCCCAGTCCGACACCAAGAGACCCAGTACTTC
NA | TRBJ1-1 | NA | TRBV25-1 | CARSEGWSTEAFF | TGTGCCAGAAGCGAGGGTTGGTCCACTGAAGCTTTCTTT
NA | TRBJ2-3 | few | TRBV27 | CASSFPGPGYTQYF | TGTGCCAGCAGTTTTCCGGGGCCAGGGTATACGCAGTATTTT
TRBD2 | TRBJ2-3 | NA | TRBV7-6 | CASSWTSALVTDTQYF | TGTGCCAGCAGCTGGACTAGCGCCCTTGTCACAGATACGCAGTATTTT
NA | TRBJ2-1 | many | TRBV7-8 | CASSLRPAAVEQFF | TGTGCCAGCAGCTTACGTCCTGCGGCAGTTGAGCAGTTCTTC
NA | TRBJ2-3 | few | TRBV12-3/TRBV12-4 | CASSLVYLGIETDTQYF | TGTGCCAGCAGTTTAGTGTACCTGGGGATTGAGACAGATACGCAGTATTTT
NA | TRBJ2-1 | NA | TRBV6-6 | CASSTGHRYEQFF | TGTGCCAGCAGCACGGGACATAGGTACGAGCAGTTCTTC
NA | TRBJ1-5 | NA | TRBV6-2/TRBV6-3 | CASSEMTDSNQPQHF | TGTGCCAGCAGTGAGATGACAGATAGCAATCAGCCCCAGCATTTT
NA | TRBJ2-3 | NA | TRBV3-1 | CASSQGKTRTDTQYF | TGTGCCAGCAGCCAAGGCAAAACCCGCACAGATACGCAGTATTTT
NA | TRBJ1-5 | many | TRBV7-2 | CASSHDIQPQHF | TGTGCCAGCAGCCATGACATTCAGCCCCAGCATTTT
NA | TRBJ1-1 | once | TRBV12-3/TRBV12-4 | CASSIPPREEPLGAEAFF | TGTGCCAGCAGCATCCCGCCCAGGGAGGAGCCTTTAGGAGCTGAAGCTTTCTTT